A selection of T cell receptor beta chains follows, all from one sample in a study of glioma-infiltrating T cells after dendritic cell vaccination. The data were produced by immunoSEQ multiplex PCR, yet TCRdb's version contains in-frame clones alone and is incomplete. Among 85,000 or so clones listed, 85% were seen once. Sequences were derived from blood, sampled after dendritic cell vaccination. The receptors were gathered from a human donor with glioblastoma. CDR3s include the opening cysteine and the closing phenylalanine or tryptophan. The D gene is left open where the match is weak. Clone size is not always given. Where it is, it says once, few, many or a class for expanded clones.

clone_size j_call d_call v_call cdr3_aa cdr3_nt
. TRBJ1-5 TRBD1 TRBV5-6 CASSRDRGNQPQHF TGTGCCAGCAGCCGCGACAGGGGCAATCAGCCCCAGCATTTT
few TRBJ2-1 TRBD2 TRBV28 CASSSQTSGSYYEQFF TGTGCCAGCAGTTCGCAGACTAGCGGGAGTTACTATGAGCAGTTCTTC
. TRBJ1-2 TRBD1 TRBV4-2 CASSQDYGGTGDLYGYTF TGTGCCAGCAGCCAAGATTACGGAGGGACAGGGGACCTCTATGGCTACACCTTC
. TRBJ2-7 . TRBV7-2 CASRSDGGSAEQYF TGTGCCAGCAGATCAGACGGGGGATCGGCCGAGCAGTACTTC
. TRBJ2-5 . TRBV7-2 CASSRQGLQETQYF TGTGCCAGCAGCCGCCAGGGACTTCAAGAGACCCAGTACTTC
. TRBJ2-7 . TRBV28 CASGVEGFEQYF TGTGCCAGCGGAGTGGAGGGTTTCGAGCAGTACTTC
. TRBJ1-6 TRBD1 TRBV9 CASRGTGTENSPLHF TGTGCCAGCAGAGGAACCGGGACAGAGAATTCACCCCTCCACTTT
once TRBJ1-5 . TRBV18 CASSTDGRNQPQHF TGTGCCAGCTCAACAGACGGGAGAAATCAGCCCCAGCATTTT
. TRBJ2-5 . TRBV19 CASSEREVQETQYF TGTGCCAGTAGTGAGAGGGAGGTCCAAGAGACCCAGTACTTC
. TRBJ1-1 . TRBV27 CASSSSRAHTEAFF TGTGCCAGCAGCTCCTCCAGGGCGCACACTGAAGCTTTCTTT
. TRBJ1-1 . TRBV5-1 CASSPLRAGVAFF TGCGCCAGCAGCCCGCTCAGGGCAGGGGTGGCTTTCTTT
. TRBJ2-5 TRBD1 TRBV6-5 CASSSYGTAKETQYF TGTGCCAGCAGTTCTTATGGGACAGCTAAAGAGACCCAGTACTTC
. TRBJ2-5 . TRBV5-6 CASSLDRRETQYF TGTGCCAGCAGCTTAGACAGACGAGAGACCCAGTACTTC
. TRBJ2-2 TRBD1 TRBV4-3 CASSQEEGDRSSIAGELFF TGCGCCAGCAGCCAAGAAGAAGGGGACAGGAGTAGTATTGCTGGGGAGCTGTTTTTT
. TRBJ1-2 . TRBV6-5 CASSPTGNGYTF TGTGCCAGCAGTCCCACAGGGAACGGCTACACCTTC
. TRBJ1-4 . TRBV6-5 CASSPRSRAPEKLFF TGTGCCAGCAGTCCCCGCTCCAGAGCGCCGGAAAAACTGTTTTTT
. TRBJ2-1 TRBD2 TRBV29-1 CSVAPRTSGRHEQFF TGCAGCGTTGCGCCAAGGACTAGCGGGAGACATGAGCAGTTCTTC
. TRBJ2-5 . TRBV7-2 CASSALSGYQETQYF TGTGCCAGCAGCGCCTTGAGCGGGTACCAAGAGACCCAGTACTTC
. TRBJ2-7 TRBD2 TRBV29-1 CSVPGTRSNEQYF TGCAGCGTCCCGGGGACTAGGAGTAACGAGCAGTACTTC
. TRBJ2-7 TRBD2 TRBV4-1 CASSPGLLAAPSYEQYF TGCGCCAGCAGCCCGGGGCTCCTAGCGGCGCCTTCCTACGAGCAGTACTTC
. TRBJ2-2 TRBD2 TRBV10-1 CASSPGTSGKTNTGELFF TGCGCCAGCAGTCCCGGGACTAGCGGGAAAACGAACACCGGGGAGCTGTTTTTT
. TRBJ2-5 TRBD1 TRBV5-1 CASSRQGAEETQYF TGCGCCAGCAGCAGACAGGGGGCGGAAGAGACCCAGTACTTC
once TRBJ2-7 . TRBV5-4 CASSLITTQIPYEQYF TGTGCCAGCAGCCTCATAACAACACAGATTCCCTACGAGCAGTACTTC
. TRBJ2-1 TRBD2 TRBV6-4 CASSAGGSYNEQFF TGTGCCAGCAGTGCGGGGGGGTCCTACAATGAGCAGTTCTTC
. TRBJ2-7 TRBD2 TRBV2 CASRVLAAANEQYF TGTGCCAGCAGGGTACTAGCGGCTGCGAACGAGCAGTACTTC
. TRBJ2-3 . TRBV5-1 CASSLGRYLGSDTQYF TGCGCCAGCAGCTTGGGGAGGTACCTCGGATCAGATACGCAGTATTTT
. TRBJ2-5 . TRBV7-3 CASSEGQKETQYF TGTGCCAGCAGCGAAGGACAGAAAGAGACCCAGTACTTC
. TRBJ1-2 TRBD1 TRBV10-3 CAIRGTGDRYGYTF TGTGCCATCAGAGGGACAGGGGATCGGTATGGCTACACCTTC
. TRBJ2-7 . TRBV18 CASSETGTSYEQYF TGTGCCAGCTCAGAGACAGGGACTTCCTACGAGCAGTACTTC
once TRBJ1-3 . TRBV5-1 CASSHSNRAGNTIYF TGCGCCAGCAGCCACTCCAACAGGGCTGGAAACACCATATATTTT
. TRBJ2-7 . TRBV5-4 CASSSSRTISEQYF TGTGCCAGCAGCTCCTCTCGGACTATTAGCGAGCAGTACTTC
. TRBJ2-2 . TRBV10-3 CAISGLTNTGELFF TGTGCCATCAGTGGTCTTACTAACACCGGGGAGCTGTTTTTT
. TRBJ2-7 . TRBV30 CAWDRGVTYEQYF TGTGCCTGGGACCGCGGGGTTACCTACGAGCAGTACTTC
once TRBJ1-2 . TRBV6-1 CASSEKEGANYGYTF TGTGCCAGCAGTGAAAAAGAGGGGGCTAACTATGGCTACACCTTC
once TRBJ2-7 . TRBV10-3 CAISESIRTTHEQYF TGTGCCATCAGTGAGTCGATAAGGACTACCCACGAGCAGTACTTC
. TRBJ2-7 . TRBV19 CASSIDRQATYEQYF TGTGCCAGTAGTATAGACCGGCAGGCAACCTACGAGCAGTACTTC
. TRBJ2-1 TRBD2 TRBV30 CAWRRTRRGGEQFF TGTGCCTGGAGGAGGACTCGGCGGGGGGGTGAGCAGTTCTTC
. TRBJ2-1 TRBD2 TRBV5-6 CASRSSGRIGEQFF TGTGCCAGCAGGTCTAGCGGGAGGATTGGGGAGCAGTTCTTC
. TRBJ1-1 . TRBV6-6 CASSKGSTAFF TGTGCCAGCAGCAAGGGGTCTACAGCTTTCTTT
. TRBJ2-7 . TRBV21-1 CASSKARIRGPREQYF TGTGCCAGCAGCAAAGCGCGGATCAGGGGCCCTCGGGAGCAGTACTTC
. TRBJ2-1 . TRBV5-1 CASSMDSIYNEQFF TGCGCCAGCAGCATGGACAGTATTTATAATGAGCAGTTCTTC
once TRBJ2-1 . TRBV29-1 CSVGVSSYNEQFF TGCAGCGTTGGTGTCAGCTCCTACAATGAGCAGTTCTTC
. TRBJ1-3 . TRBV27 CASKPGLTSGNTIYF TGTGCCAGCAAGCCGGGGTTAACCTCTGGAAACACCATATATTTT
few TRBJ2-1 TRBD1 TRBV4-3 CASSQDGGTGGYNEQFF TGCGCCAGCAGCCAAGATGGCGGGACAGGGGGCTATAATGAGCAGTTCTTC
once TRBJ2-3 . TRBV5-1 CASSPSTDTQYF TGCGCCAGCAGCCCGAGCACAGATACGCAGTATTTT
. TRBJ1-5 TRBD1 TRBV19 CASSLGQGAGQPQHF TGTGCCAGTAGTCTAGGACAGGGGGCCGGCCAGCCCCAGCATTTT
few TRBJ2-3 . TRBV6-4 CASSEAAGAGADTQYF TGTGCCAGCAGTGAGGCTGCGGGGGCCGGGGCAGATACGCAGTATTTT
. TRBJ2-2 . TRBV11-3 CASSSQKGGKNTGELFF TGTGCCAGCAGCTCCCAGAAGGGGGGGAAGAACACCGGGGAGCTGTTTTTT